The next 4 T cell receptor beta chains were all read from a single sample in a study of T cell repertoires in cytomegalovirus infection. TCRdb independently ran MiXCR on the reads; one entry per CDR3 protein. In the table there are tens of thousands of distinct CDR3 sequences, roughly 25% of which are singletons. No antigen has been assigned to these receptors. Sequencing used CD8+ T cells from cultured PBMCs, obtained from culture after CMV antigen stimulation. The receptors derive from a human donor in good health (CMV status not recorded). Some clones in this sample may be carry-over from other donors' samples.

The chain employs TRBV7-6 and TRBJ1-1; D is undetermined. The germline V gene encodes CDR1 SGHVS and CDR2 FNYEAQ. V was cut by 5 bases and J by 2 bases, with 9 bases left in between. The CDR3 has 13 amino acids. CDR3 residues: CASSRTVNTEAFF. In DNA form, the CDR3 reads TGTGCCAGCAGCCGAACAGTAAACACTGAAGCTTTCTTT.

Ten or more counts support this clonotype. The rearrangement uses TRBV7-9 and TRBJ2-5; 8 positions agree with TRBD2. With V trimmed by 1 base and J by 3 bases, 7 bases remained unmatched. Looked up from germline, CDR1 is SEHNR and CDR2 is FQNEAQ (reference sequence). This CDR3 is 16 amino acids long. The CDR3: CASSLEREGWKETQYF. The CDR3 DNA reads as TGTGCCAGCAGCTTAGAACGGGAGGGGTGGAAAGAGACCCAGTACTTC.

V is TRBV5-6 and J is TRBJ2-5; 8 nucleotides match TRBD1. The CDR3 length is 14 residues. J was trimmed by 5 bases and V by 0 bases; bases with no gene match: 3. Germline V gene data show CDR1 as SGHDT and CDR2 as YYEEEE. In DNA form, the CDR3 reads TGTGCCAGCAGCTTGGCAGGGGGCCCGGAGACCCAGTACTTC. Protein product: CASSLAGGPETQYF.

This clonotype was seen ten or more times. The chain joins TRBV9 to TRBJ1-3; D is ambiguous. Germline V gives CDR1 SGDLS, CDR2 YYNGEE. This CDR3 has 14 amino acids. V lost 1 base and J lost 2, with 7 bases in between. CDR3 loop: CASSVFTAGNTIYF. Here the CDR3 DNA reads TGTGCCAGCAGCGTATTTACGGCTGGAAACACCATATATTTT.